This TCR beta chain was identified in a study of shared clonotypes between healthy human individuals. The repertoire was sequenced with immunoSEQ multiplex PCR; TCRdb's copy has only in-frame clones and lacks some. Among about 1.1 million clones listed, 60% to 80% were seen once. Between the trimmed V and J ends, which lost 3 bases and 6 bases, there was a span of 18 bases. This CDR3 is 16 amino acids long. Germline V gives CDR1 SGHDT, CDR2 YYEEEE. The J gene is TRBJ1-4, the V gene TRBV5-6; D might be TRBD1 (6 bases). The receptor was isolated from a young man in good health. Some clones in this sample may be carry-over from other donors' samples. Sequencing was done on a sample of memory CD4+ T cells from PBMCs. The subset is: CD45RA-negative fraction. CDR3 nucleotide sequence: TGTGCCAGCAGCTCATCGAGGGGGGATATTTATGAAAAACTGTTTTTT. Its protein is CASSSSRGDIYEKLFF.